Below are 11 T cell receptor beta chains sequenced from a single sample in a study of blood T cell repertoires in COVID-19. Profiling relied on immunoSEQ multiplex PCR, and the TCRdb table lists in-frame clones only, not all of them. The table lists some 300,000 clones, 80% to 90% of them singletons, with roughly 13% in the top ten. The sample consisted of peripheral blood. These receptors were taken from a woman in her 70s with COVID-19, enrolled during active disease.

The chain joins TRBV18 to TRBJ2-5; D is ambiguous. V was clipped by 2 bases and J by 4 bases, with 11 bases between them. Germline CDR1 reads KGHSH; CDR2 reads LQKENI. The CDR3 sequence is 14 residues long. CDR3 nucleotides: TGTGCCAGCTCACCAAACGGTCCGGGAGAGACCCAGTACTTC. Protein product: CASSPNGPGETQYF.

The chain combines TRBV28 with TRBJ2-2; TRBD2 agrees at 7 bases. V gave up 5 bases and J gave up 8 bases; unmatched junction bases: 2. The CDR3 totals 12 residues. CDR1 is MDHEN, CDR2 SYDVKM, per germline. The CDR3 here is CASSVLAGELFF. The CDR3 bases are TGTGCCAGCAGTGTACTAGCGGGGGAGCTGTTTTTT.

The CDR3 reads CASSRGLAGPNYEQYF. The CDR3 DNA is TGTGCCAGCAGCCGGGGACTAGCGGGCCCTAATTACGAGCAGTACTTC. The chain employs TRBV6-2 or TRBV6-3 and TRBJ2-7, with 12 bases matching TRBD2. Trimming took 6 bases from V and 4 from J; bases not matched to a gene: 10. Germline V lookup: CDR1 MNHEY, CDR2 SVGEGT. The CDR3 covers 16 residues.

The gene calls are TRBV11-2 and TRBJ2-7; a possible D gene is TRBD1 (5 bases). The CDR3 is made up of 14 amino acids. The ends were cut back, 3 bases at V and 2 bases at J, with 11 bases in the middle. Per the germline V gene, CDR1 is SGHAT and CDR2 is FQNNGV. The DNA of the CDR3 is TGTGCCAGCAGCTTGCAGGGCAGGACCTACGAGCAGTACTTC. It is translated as CASSLQGRTYEQYF.

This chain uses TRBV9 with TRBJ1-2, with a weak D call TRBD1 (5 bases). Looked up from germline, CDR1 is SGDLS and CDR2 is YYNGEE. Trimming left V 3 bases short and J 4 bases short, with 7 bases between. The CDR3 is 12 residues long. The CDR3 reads CASSEDSYGYTF. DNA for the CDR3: TGTGCCAGCAGCGAAGACAGCTATGGCTACACCTTC.

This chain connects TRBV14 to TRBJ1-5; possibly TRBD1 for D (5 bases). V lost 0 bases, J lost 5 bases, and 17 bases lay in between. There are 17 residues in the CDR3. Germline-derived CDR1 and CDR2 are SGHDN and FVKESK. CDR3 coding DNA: TGTGCCAGCAGCCAAGAGGGGCAGGGATCCTCAGATCAGCCCCAGCATTTT. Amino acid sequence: CASSQEGQGSSDQPQHF.

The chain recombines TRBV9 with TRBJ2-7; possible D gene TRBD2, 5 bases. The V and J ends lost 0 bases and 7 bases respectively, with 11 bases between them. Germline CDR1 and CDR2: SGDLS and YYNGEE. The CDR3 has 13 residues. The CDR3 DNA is TGTGCCAGCAGCGTAGGCGACCCGGGGGAGCAGTACTTC. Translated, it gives CASSVGDPGEQYF.

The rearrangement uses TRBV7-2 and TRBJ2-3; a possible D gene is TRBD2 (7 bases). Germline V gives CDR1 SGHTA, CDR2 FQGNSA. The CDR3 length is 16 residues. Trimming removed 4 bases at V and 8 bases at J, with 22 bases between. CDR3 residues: CASSSAGGGGRGTQYF. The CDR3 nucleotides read TGTGCCAGCAGCTCTGCTGGCGGGGGCGGACGTGGTACGCAGTATTTT.

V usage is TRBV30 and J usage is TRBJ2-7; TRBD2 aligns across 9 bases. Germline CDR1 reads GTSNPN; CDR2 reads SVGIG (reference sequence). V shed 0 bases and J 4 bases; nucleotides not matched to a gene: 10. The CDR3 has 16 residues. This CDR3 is CAWSVPRTSARYEQYF. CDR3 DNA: TGTGCCTGGAGTGTACCCCGGACTAGCGCAAGATACGAGCAGTACTTC.

CDR3 sequence: CASRDSLYNEQFF. Written as DNA, the CDR3 is TGTGCCAGCAGGGACAGCTTATACAATGAGCAGTTCTTC. The chain recombines TRBV28 with TRBJ2-1, with D possibly being TRBD1 (6 bases). Germline lookup yields CDR1 MDHEN and CDR2 SYDVKM. The CDR3 runs to 13 residues. Trimming left V 6 bases short and J 4 bases short, with 10 bases between.

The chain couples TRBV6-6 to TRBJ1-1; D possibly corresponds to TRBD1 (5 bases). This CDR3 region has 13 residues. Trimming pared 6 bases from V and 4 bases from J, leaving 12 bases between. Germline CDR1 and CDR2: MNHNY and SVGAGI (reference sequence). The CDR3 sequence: CASSPTVPTEAFF. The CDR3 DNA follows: TGTGCCAGCAGCCCGACAGTCCCCACTGAAGCTTTCTTT.